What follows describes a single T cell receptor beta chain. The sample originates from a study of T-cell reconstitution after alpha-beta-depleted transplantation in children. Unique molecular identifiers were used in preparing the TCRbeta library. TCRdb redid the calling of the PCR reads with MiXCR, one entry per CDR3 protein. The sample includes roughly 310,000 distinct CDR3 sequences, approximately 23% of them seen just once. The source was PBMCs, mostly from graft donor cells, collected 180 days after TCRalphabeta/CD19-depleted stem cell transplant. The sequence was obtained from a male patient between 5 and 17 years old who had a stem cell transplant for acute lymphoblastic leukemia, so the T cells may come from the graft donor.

CDR3 loop: CSARSGAAYEQYF. The CDR3 DNA follows: TGCAGTGCTAGAAGCGGCGCTGCCTACGAGCAGTACTTC. The chain has TRBV20-1 and TRBJ2-7, with D perhaps matching TRBD2 (5 bases). The CDR3 length is 13 residues. Trimming took off 2 bases at V and 2 bases at J, with 10 bases between the two ends. Germline loops: CDR1 DFQATT, CDR2 SNEGSKA (reference sequence).